Presented here are 14 T cell receptor beta chains from one specimen sequenced in a study of T cell repertoires in cytomegalovirus infection. Each CDR3 protein is one row after TCRdb ran MiXCR on the reads. The sample includes roughly 80,000 distinct CDR3 sequences, roughly 25% of them seen just once. No cognate antigen is known for these TCRs. This material consisted of CD8+ T cells from cultured PBMCs, taken from culture after CMV antigen stimulation. The receptors stem from a human donor in good health (CMV status not recorded). Some clones in this sample may be carry-over from other donors' samples.

This clonotype was counted many times. The chain combines TRBV7-2 with TRBJ2-5; tentatively, D is TRBD2 (6 bases). The CDR3 consists of 15 residues. V lost 5 bases, J lost 1 base, and 14 bases lay in between. Germline CDR1 is SGHTA and CDR2 is FQGNSA. The CDR3 loop is CASSRDSGPQETQYF. For the CDR3, the DNA is TGTGCCAGCAGCCGAGACAGCGGGCCCCAAGAGACCCAGTACTTC.

The rearrangement links TRBV27 to TRBJ2-2; TRBD2 is a possible D gene (5 bases). V was cut by 4 bases and J by 10 bases, with 19 bases left in between. The CDR3 has 15 residues. Germline assignment: CDR1 MNHEY and CDR2 SMNVEV (reference sequence). CDR3 residues: CASSSRDQNTVELFF. CDR3 in DNA: TGTGCCAGCAGTTCGAGGGATCAGAACACAGTGGAGCTGTTTTTT.

This clonotype was seen more than once but under ten times. The chain couples TRBV28 to TRBJ2-7; 10 bases are a match to TRBD1. The CDR3 has 14 residues. J gave up 3 bases and V 6 bases, and 5 bases lay outside the gene matches. Looked up from germline, CDR1 is MDHEN and CDR2 is SYDVKM. CDR3 bases: TGTGCCAGCAGCCTCGGACAGGGGGACTACGAGCAGTACTTC. Its translation is CASSLGQGDYEQYF.

This clonotype was observed at least ten times. CDR3 nucleotides: TGTGCCAGCAGCATTTCTGGACAGGGGGCTTCACCCCTCCACTTT. Residues: CASSISGQGASPLHF. V usage is TRBV7-9 and J usage is TRBJ1-6; 11 nucleotides align to TRBD1. With 5 bases clipped from V and 9 bases from J, the junction kept 6 bases outside the gene matches. Germline V gene lookup returns CDR1 SEHNR and CDR2 FQNEAQ (reference sequence). The CDR3 length is 15 residues.

Only a few counts were recorded for this clonotype. This chain links TRBV19 with TRBJ2-1; D unclear. The germline V and J ends were trimmed by 3 bases and 4 bases, with 4 bases remaining between them. The germline gives CDR1 LNHDA, CDR2 SQIVND (reference sequence). This CDR3 is built from 12 residues. Written as DNA, the CDR3 is TGTGCCAGTAGTATTGGATACAATGAGCAGTTCTTC. This gives the protein CASSIGYNEQFF.

The V call is TRBV25-1, the J call TRBJ1-3; TRBD1 matches 8 bases. The CDR3 length is 19 residues. Per germline, CDR1 MGHDK and CDR2 SYGVNS. V lost 4 bases to trimming and J lost 0 bases; unmatched junction nucleotides: 14. This CDR3 reads CASSGPNRDRSYSGNTIYF. CDR3 DNA: TGTGCCAGCAGTGGGCCTAACCGGGACAGGTCTTACTCTGGAAACACCATATATTTT.

Many counts were recorded for this clonotype. The chain joins TRBV7-6 to TRBJ2-1, with D possibly being TRBD1 (5 bases). Trimming cost V 0 bases and J 4 bases, with 7 bases left between them. The CDR3 covers 14 residues. CDR1 is SGHVS, CDR2 FNYEAQ, per germline. CDR3 residues: CASSLAGDYNEQFF. CDR3 DNA sequence: TGTGCCAGCAGCTTAGCAGGGGATTACAATGAGCAGTTCTTC.

This chain connects TRBV5-1 to TRBJ2-1; no definite D call. The germline V and J ends were trimmed by 2 bases and 9 bases, with 12 bases remaining between them. This CDR3 region has 13 residues. The germline V gene encodes CDR1 SGHRS and CDR2 YFSETQ. In DNA, the CDR3 is TGCGCCAGCAGCTTAGGGTCGGTTGGTGAGCAGTTCTTC. Amino acid sequence: CASSLGSVGEQFF.

V is TRBV7-3 and J is TRBJ2-7, with 7 positions matching TRBD1. The germline V gene encodes CDR1 SGHTA and CDR2 FQGTGA. The CDR3 covers 13 residues. V shed 4 bases and J 3 bases; nucleotides not matched to a gene: 3. CDR3 coding DNA: TGTGCCAGCAGCTCGGACAGGAACTACGAGCAGTACTTC. This codes for CASSSDRNYEQYF. Combining the CDR3 with reference TRBV7-3 and TRBJ2-7 gives the whole variable domain GAGVSQTPSNKVTEKGKYVELRCDPISGHTALYWYRQSLGQGPEFLIYFQGTGAADDSGLPNDRFFAVRPEGSVSTLKIQRTERGDSAVYLCASSSDRNYEQYFGPGTRLTVT.

V gene TRBV27 combines with J gene TRBJ1-4, with 9 bases identical to TRBD1. In germline, CDR1 is MNHEY, CDR2 SMNVEV (reference sequence). CDR3 length: 18 residues. The V segment lost 5 bases and the J segment 2 bases; nucleotides outside the gene matches: 12. The CDR3 DNA reads as TGTGCCAGCAGTCCGACAGGGGGGGAACTAATGACTAATGAAAAACTGTTTTTT. Amino acid sequence: CASSPTGGELMTNEKLFF.

This clonotype was counted between two and nine times. V gene TRBV14 combines with J gene TRBJ1-1, with D uncertain. The V end was cut by 0 bases, the J end by 6 bases, with 17 bases between. Germline values: CDR1 SGHDN, CDR2 FVKESK. CDR3 length: 16 amino acids. CDR3 coding DNA: TGTGCCAGCAGCCAAGATCGTTCCTTGACTCTCCCTGAAGCTTTCTTT. This codes for CASSQDRSLTLPEAFF.

The rearrangement joins TRBV20-1 to TRBJ2-7; TRBD2 matches 9 bases. Germline loops: CDR1 DFQATT, CDR2 SNEGSKA (reference sequence). The CDR3 runs to 13 residues. The CDR3 nucleotides are TGCAGAACCTCGGCGGGGGGGTCCTACGAGCAGTACTTC. Encoded protein: CRTSAGGSYEQYF.

On this clonotype: A much larger clone is a single base away; this may be a read error. The chain combines TRBV27 with TRBJ1-5, with TRBD1 identical over 7 bases. The germline V gene has CDR1 MNHEY and CDR2 SMNVEV (reference sequence). The CDR3 length is 18 residues. The CDR3 DNA follows: TGTACCAGCAGTTTATCGGCGACAGGGCTCGCCGGGGATCAGCCCCAGCATTTT. It codes for CTSSLSATGLAGDQPQHF.

The V gene is TRBV27, the J gene TRBJ1-1; D gene ambiguous. Germline CDR1 reads MNHEY; CDR2 reads SMNVEV (reference sequence). The CDR3 extends over 13 amino acids. The DNA for the CDR3 is TGTGGCACGGTTGGCAGAAGGAACACTGAAGCTTTCTTT. It is translated as CGTVGRRNTEAFF.